The text below deals with one TCR beta chain. Its antigen is unknown. The V end was cut by 0 bases, the J end by 7 bases, with 10 bases between. The CDR3 is made up of 13 amino acids. The germline CDR1 and CDR2 sequences are GTSNPN and SVGIG (reference sequence). This entry comes from a study of naive and memory T cell subsets. Both TRBC1 and TRBC2 were covered by a beta constant-region primer of two equimolar oligonucleotides. TCRdb recomputed calls from the UMI-ligation and nested PCR reads with MiXCR, one row per CDR3 protein. The data contain tens of thousands of distinct CDR3 sequences, around 14% of them singletons. Study-wide results and limits: Over 95% of naive TCR sequences appeared only once after error correction, unlike memory subsets. Between naive and memory subsets, TCR abundance power law exponents differed. Gini index rose across naive, CM, EM and EMRA in CD4 and CD8.

From the second PCR step, alpha and beta chains were amplified apart. The sequence was obtained from a human donor in good health. The rearrangement uses TRBV30 and TRBJ1-5; TRBD1 might be the D (6 bases). Sequencing was done on a sample of central memory CD4+ T cells from blood. The CDR3 sequence is CAWSVRGAQPQHF. The CDR3 DNA reads TGTGCCTGGAGTGTAAGGGGGGCCCAGCCCCAGCATTTT.